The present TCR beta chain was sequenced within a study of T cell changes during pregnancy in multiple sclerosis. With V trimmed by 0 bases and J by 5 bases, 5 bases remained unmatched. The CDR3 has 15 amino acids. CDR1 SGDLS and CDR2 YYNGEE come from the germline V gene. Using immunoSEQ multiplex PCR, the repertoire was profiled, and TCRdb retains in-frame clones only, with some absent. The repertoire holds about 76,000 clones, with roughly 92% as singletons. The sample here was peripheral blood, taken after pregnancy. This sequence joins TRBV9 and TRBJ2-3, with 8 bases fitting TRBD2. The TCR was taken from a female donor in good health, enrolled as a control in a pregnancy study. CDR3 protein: CASSVAGGDGDTQYF. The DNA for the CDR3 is TGTGCCAGCAGCGTAGCGGGAGGGGATGGAGATACGCAGTATTTT.